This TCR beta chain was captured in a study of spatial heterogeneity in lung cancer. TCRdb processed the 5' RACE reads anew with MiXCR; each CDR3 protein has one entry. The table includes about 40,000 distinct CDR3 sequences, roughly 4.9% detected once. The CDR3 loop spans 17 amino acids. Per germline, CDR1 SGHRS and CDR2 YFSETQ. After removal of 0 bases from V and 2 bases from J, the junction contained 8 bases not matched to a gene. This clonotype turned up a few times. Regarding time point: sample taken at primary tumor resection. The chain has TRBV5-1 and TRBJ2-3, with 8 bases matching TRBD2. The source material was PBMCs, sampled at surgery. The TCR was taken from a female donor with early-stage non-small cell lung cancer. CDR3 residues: CASSLAGVAGTTDTQYF. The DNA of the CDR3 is TGCGCCAGCAGCTTGGCGGGAGTAGCGGGGACCACAGATACGCAGTATTTT.